One and the same sample provided the 28 T cell receptor beta chains below, sequenced in a study of human T cells and chemical hapten exposure. Unfractionated whole blood was the source of the extracted total RNA. TCRdb reprocessed the 5' RACE reads via MiXCR and lists one record per CDR3 protein. The table records more than 75,000 distinct CDR3 sequences, roughly 15% of them present only once. These TCRs come from a female donor in good health.

The rearrangement joins TRBV6-5 to TRBJ1-5, with unresolved D. The CDR3 spans 13 residues. Trimming took off 2 bases at V and 4 bases at J, with 6 bases between the two ends. CDR1 MNHEY and CDR2 SVGAGI come from the germline V gene. CDR3 sequence (DNA): TGTGCCAGCAGTTACGGCCTAAATCAGCCCCAGCATTTT. The encoded protein is CASSYGLNQPQHF.

The CDR3 DNA is TGCGCCAGCAGCCAAGCCTCAGCGGGAGGGAATGAGCAGTTCTTC. Translating it yields CASSQASAGGNEQFF. The rearrangement links TRBV4-1 to TRBJ2-1; TRBD2 matches at 10 bases. The germline V gene encodes CDR1 MGHRA and CDR2 YSYEKL. V shed 1 base, J shed 7 bases, and the junction held 4 bases outside the gene matches. There are 15 residues in the CDR3.

The gene calls are TRBV28 and TRBJ1-3; no clear D. Trimming cost V 5 bases and J 3 bases, with 11 bases left between them. Looked up from germline, CDR1 is MDHEN and CDR2 is SYDVKM. This CDR3 region has 14 residues. DNA for the CDR3: TGTGCCAGCAGTACGGGAATAGTTGGAAACACCATATATTTT. It codes for CASSTGIVGNTIYF. The full variable domain, rest sourced from reference TRBV28 and TRBJ1-3, is DVKVTQSSRYLVKRTGEKVFLECVQDMDHENMFWYRQDPGLGLRLIYFSYDVKMKEKGDIPEGYSVSREKKERFSLILESASTNQTSMYLCASSTGIVGNTIYFGEGSWLTVV.

The V and J genes are TRBV5-1 and TRBJ2-5; no clear D. The V and J ends lost 0 bases and 2 bases respectively, with 5 bases between them. Per the germline V gene, CDR1 is SGHRS and CDR2 is YFSETQ. The CDR3 consists of 13 residues. CDR3 residues: CASSLGVQETQYF. CDR3 nucleotides: TGCGCCAGCAGCTTGGGTGTACAAGAGACCCAGTACTTC.

The chain carries TRBV28 and TRBJ1-4; 7 positions agree with TRBD1. Trimming took 4 bases from V and 8 from J; bases not matched to a gene: 13. The CDR3 is 16 amino acids. Germline V gene data show CDR1 as MDHEN and CDR2 as SYDVKM. The CDR3, as DNA: TGTGCCAGCAGTTCTCCGCACGGACAGGCGATAGAAAAACTGTTTTTT. Its protein is CASSSPHGQAIEKLFF.

The chain links TRBV6-6 to TRBJ1-1; D perhaps matches TRBD1 (6 bases). V lost 5 bases, J lost 4 bases, and 17 bases lay in between. Per germline, CDR1 MNHNY and CDR2 SVGAGI (reference sequence). This CDR3 has 15 amino acids. The CDR3 here is CASSPRGNFFTEAFF. CDR3 DNA: TGTGCCAGCAGTCCCAGGGGTAATTTTTTCACTGAAGCTTTCTTT.

This clonotype came up a few times. This sequence joins TRBV6-6 and TRBJ2-7, with D perhaps being TRBD1 or TRBD2 (6 bases each). The germline gives CDR1 MNHNY, CDR2 SVGAGI (reference sequence). V dropped 11 bases and J dropped 3 bases, with 14 bases sitting between them. CDR3 length equals 12 residues. The CDR3 DNA follows: TGTGCCGGGGGGCCTAACCACTACGAGCAGTACTTC. The encoded protein is CAGGPNHYEQYF.

CDR3 sequence reads: CASSLARGGSTDTQYF. CDR3 coding DNA: TGTGCCAGCAGCTTAGCGCGCGGGGGATCCACAGATACGCAGTATTTT. The chain employs TRBV7-2 and TRBJ2-3; TRBD2 matches at 7 bases. Losses at the gene ends were 0 bases for V and 2 bases for J; bases not matched to a gene: 5. Germline values: CDR1 SGHTA, CDR2 FQGNSA. This CDR3 comprises 16 residues.

A few counts support this clonotype. The chain is built from TRBV6-6 and TRBJ1-2; the match to TRBD1 covers 9 bases. V was pared by 4 bases and J by 8 bases, with 8 bases of the junction left unmatched. CDR1 and CDR2 (germline): MNHNY, SVGAGI (reference sequence). The CDR3 loop spans 14 amino acids. DNA of the CDR3: TGTGCCAGCAGTTCACAGGGGGCTCTGTACGGCTACACCTTC. This encodes CASSSQGALYGYTF.

Many counts were recorded for this clonotype. The rearrangement joins TRBV25-1 to TRBJ2-7; D unclear. The CDR3 extends over 11 amino acids. Trimming pared 4 bases from V and 7 bases from J, leaving 8 bases between. The V gene's germline CDR1 is MGHDK and CDR2 SYGVNS. The CDR3 DNA sequence: TGTGCCAGCAGTGGACCCAGGGAGCAGTACTTC. Its translation: CASSGPREQYF.

In this sample, this clonotype turned up many times. The chain recombines TRBV29-1 with TRBJ1-5; no clear D. Germline V gene sequence: CDR1 SQVTM, CDR2 ANQGSEA. This CDR3 has 13 residues. V was shortened by 4 bases and J by 3 bases, with 10 bases between the two germline ends. In DNA form, the CDR3 reads TGCAGCGTTGGTGGAGGGAACAATCAGCCCCAGCATTTT. Its translation is CSVGGGNNQPQHF.

The chain couples TRBV2 to TRBJ1-6; 10 bases fit TRBD1. This CDR3 spans 16 amino acids. Trimming at V came to 5 bases and at J to 0 bases, leaving 1 base not matched to a gene. The germline gives CDR1 SNHLY, CDR2 FYNNEI. The DNA of the CDR3 is TGTGCCAGCAGTAGGGACAGGGGCTCCTATAATTCACCCCTCCACTTT. Its translation: CASSRDRGSYNSPLHF.

This clonotype was counted ten times or more. CDR3 loop: CACPIGSVAGADTQYF. CDR3 bases: TGTGCCTGCCCAATCGGGTCGGTAGCGGGGGCAGATACGCAGTATTTT. This sequence joins TRBV30 and TRBJ2-3; TRBD2 agrees at 9 bases. V was pared by 6 bases and J by 4 bases, with 14 bases of the junction left unmatched. The CDR3 has 16 amino acids. Germline values: CDR1 GTSNPN, CDR2 SVGIG (reference sequence).

This clonotype was detected a few times. This chain joins TRBV28 and TRBJ1-1, with a possible D match to TRBD1 (6 bases). This CDR3 comprises 13 residues. V was trimmed by 7 bases and J by 5 bases, leaving 14 bases between them. Germline-derived CDR1 and CDR2 are MDHEN and SYDVKM. The CDR3: CASKNRVATEAFF. The CDR3 region has the DNA TGTGCCAGCAAGAACAGGGTGGCAACTGAAGCTTTCTTT.

The chain links TRBV6-1 to TRBJ2-7; tentatively, D is TRBD1 (5 bases). Between the trimmed V and J ends, which lost 6 bases and 2 bases, there was a span of 11 bases. The CDR3 runs 13 residues. Per the germline V gene, CDR1 is MNHNS and CDR2 is SASEGT. The DNA of the CDR3 is TGTGCCAGCAGCCTCGGACAAACCTACGAGCAGTACTTC. This encodes CASSLGQTYEQYF.

This clonotype occurred many times. The chain has TRBV7-8 and TRBJ1-6; 7 bases match TRBD1. This CDR3 comprises 16 residues. Trimming at V came to 2 bases and at J to 8 bases, leaving 9 bases not matched to a gene. The germline V gene encodes CDR1 SGHVS and CDR2 FQNEAQ. The CDR3 loop is CASSLPRQGWDSPLHF. The DNA for the CDR3 is TGTGCCAGCAGCTTACCCCGACAGGGTTGGGATTCACCCCTCCACTTT.

This chain uses TRBV20-1 with TRBJ1-1; D gene ambiguous. The CDR3 consists of 10 residues. The V gene lost 4 bases and the J gene lost 7 bases, with 7 bases spanning the gap. The germline V gene has CDR1 DFQATT and CDR2 SNEGSKA (reference sequence). The DNA for the CDR3 is TGCAGTGCTATTAGGGTTGAAGCTTTCTTT. It yields the protein CSAIRVEAFF.

The J gene is TRBJ2-4, the V gene TRBV2; TRBD1 is a possible D gene (6 bases). The CDR3 has 15 amino acids. Germline V gene data show CDR1 as SNHLY and CDR2 as FYNNEI. With 2 bases removed from V and 12 bases from J, the gap between germline ends came to 20 bases. The DNA of the CDR3 is TGTGCCAGCAGTGAATTATTCGGACAGATGACGGATCAGTACTTC. Its translation: CASSELFGQMTDQYF.

The V call is TRBV10-3, the J call TRBJ2-1; perhaps D is TRBD1 or TRBD2 (5 bases each). CDR1 is ENHRY, CDR2 SYGVKD, per germline. Trimming removed 3 bases from V and 0 bases from J, with 21 bases in between. The CDR3 extends over 19 amino acids. The CDR3 DNA reads as TGTGCCATCAGTGACTCCCTTGGGGGACGCCAAAGCTCCTACAATGAGCAGTTCTTC. It codes for CAISDSLGGRQSSYNEQFF.

This clonotype was recorded at least ten times. The chain uses TRBV27 and TRBJ2-3; D is ambiguous. Germline values: CDR1 MNHEY, CDR2 SMNVEV (reference sequence). The CDR3 extends over 11 amino acids. V dropped 5 bases and J dropped 6 bases, with 6 bases sitting between them. CDR3 loop: CASSLGDTQYF. As DNA, the CDR3 is TGTGCCAGCAGTCTAGGGGATACGCAGTATTTT.

This clonotype was observed a handful of times. The V and J genes are TRBV28 and TRBJ1-4; D call uncertain. The CDR3 spans 14 residues. V lost 3 bases, J lost 6 bases, and 11 bases lay in between. Germline CDR1 MDHEN, CDR2 SYDVKM. As DNA, the CDR3 is TGTGCCAGCAGTTTTTCAGGCGTGTATGAAAAACTGTTTTTT. Amino acids: CASSFSGVYEKLFF.

This clonotype has more than one count but fewer than ten. The chain is built from TRBV24-1 and TRBJ2-2; 9 bases match TRBD2. Germline CDR1 reads KGHDR; CDR2 reads SFDVKD. With 4 bases clipped from V and 6 bases from J, the junction kept 5 bases outside the gene matches. The CDR3 is 15 residues long. The CDR3 DNA reads TGTGCCACCAGTGACCCGGGACTAGCATCCGGGGAGCTGTTTTTT. Translated: CATSDPGLASGELFF.

There are a few counts of this clonotype. The J gene is TRBJ2-1, the V gene TRBV6-1, with 14 positions matching TRBD2. Germline trimming cut 11 bases from V and 1 base from J; bases unmatched to any gene: 13. Germline CDR1 MNHNS, CDR2 SASEGT. CDR3 length equals 18 residues. This chain's CDR3 is CAVTLSGLAGASYNEQFF. For the CDR3, the DNA is TGTGCCGTAACCTTGTCGGGACTAGCGGGAGCGTCCTACAATGAGCAGTTCTTC.

The table lists this clonotype with many counts. The CDR3: CASSFYPYNSPLHF. The CDR3 nucleotides read TGTGCCAGCAGTTTCTATCCTTATAATTCACCCCTCCACTTT. The gene calls are TRBV27 and TRBJ1-6; D unclear. The V and J ends lost 3 bases and 4 bases respectively, with 7 bases between them. The CDR3 is 14 residues long. Germline CDR1 and CDR2: MNHEY and SMNVEV (reference sequence).

The rearrangement links TRBV30 to TRBJ1-6; no firm D call. The germline V gene has CDR1 GTSNPN and CDR2 SVGIG (reference sequence). CDR3 size: 13 residues. Trimming removed 4 bases at V and 7 bases at J, with 11 bases between. In DNA, the CDR3 is TGTGCCTGGAATACAGTGGGGAATTCACCCCTCCACTTT. Amino acid sequence: CAWNTVGNSPLHF.

This clonotype was seen a handful of times. The V and J genes are TRBV7-2 and TRBJ1-1; 8 positions agree with TRBD1. With 4 bases clipped from V and 1 base from J, the junction kept 5 bases outside the gene matches. This CDR3 comprises 15 residues. The germline CDR1 and CDR2 sequences are SGHTA and FQGNSA. CDR3 nucleotide sequence: TGTGCCAGCAGCTCGAACGACAGGGGGAACACTGAAGCTTTCTTT. It yields the protein CASSSNDRGNTEAFF.

This clonotype was recorded many times. V is TRBV7-2 and J is TRBJ2-3; D remains unclear. The CDR3 has 13 residues. V dropped 6 bases and J dropped 3 bases, with 10 bases sitting between them. Germline-derived CDR1 and CDR2 are SGHTA and FQGNSA. The CDR3 is CASSSVWTDTQYF. CDR3 in DNA: TGTGCCAGCAGTTCCGTATGGACAGATACGCAGTATTTT.

This clonotype was picked up many times. The chain employs TRBV5-1 and TRBJ2-7; 12 bases map to TRBD1. The germline gives CDR1 SGHRS, CDR2 YFSETQ. With 7 bases clipped from V and 6 bases from J, the junction kept 14 bases outside the gene matches. The CDR3 sequence is 16 residues long. DNA for the CDR3: TGCGCCAGCGGGTGGTCTTCCGGGACAGGGGGCGGCGAGCAGTACTTC. Protein sequence: CASGWSSGTGGGEQYF.